One and the same sample provided the 3 T cell receptor beta chains below, sequenced in a study of cytomegalovirus exposure and HLA in healthy donors. The PCR employed 60 Vbeta primers together with 13 Jbeta primers. Clones were read by immunoSEQ multiplex PCR, and TCRdb kept only the in-frame ones, dropping some. The data hold about 180,000 clones, with 77% observed a single time. The sample consisted of PBMCs. The receptors originated from a woman aged 55-69 years in good health and CMV-seropositive.

The chain recombines TRBV28 with TRBJ1-4; unclear D gene. V was trimmed by 4 bases and J by 8 bases, leaving 8 bases between them. CDR3 size: 12 residues. Germline CDR1 reads MDHEN; CDR2 reads SYDVKM. For the CDR3, the DNA is TGTGCCAGCAGTTCGCTACGGGAAAAACTGTTTTTT. Protein sequence: CASSSLREKLFF. The full variable domain, its missing parts supplied by reference TRBV28 and TRBJ1-4, is DVKVTQSSRYLVKRTGEKVFLECVQDMDHENMFWYRQDPGLGLRLIYFSYDVKMKEKGDIPEGYSVSREKKERFSLILESASTNQTSMYLCASSSLREKLFFGSGTQLSVL.

V gene TRBV10-1 combines with J gene TRBJ2-7; TRBD2 is a possible D gene (5 bases). This CDR3 contains 17 residues. Germline V gene sequence: CDR1 WNHNN, CDR2 SYGVQD (reference sequence). Trimming stripped 2 bases from V and 2 bases from J, with 19 bases between. The CDR3 reads CASSENGGALAPYEQYF. As DNA, the CDR3 is TGCGCCAGCAGTGAGAATGGAGGAGCGCTCGCCCCCTACGAGCAGTACTTC.

This clone was seen only a few times. The chain links TRBV7-9 to TRBJ1-1, with 7 bases matching TRBD1. V dropped 7 bases and J dropped 3; count of bases not matched to a gene: 11. Germline assignment: CDR1 SEHNR and CDR2 FQNEAQ (reference sequence). The CDR3 sequence is 15 residues long. DNA of the CDR3: TGTGCCAGCACCATAGGGGGCGCCGGGGACACTGAAGCTTTCTTT. Its translation is CASTIGGAGDTEAFF.